One T cell receptor beta chain is described in this entry. It has no known antigen specificity. No quality values exist for individual bases; no much larger clone is one base distant. The time point label, as the study defines it: cells obtained before transplantation from donor or recipient. CD3+CD4+ and CD3+CD8+ populations were FACS-sorted from unstimulated pre-transplant donor and recipient cells taken from spleen or lymph nodes. The method behind the library was the immunoSEQ multiplex PCR assay. For most patients, genomic DNA was isolated with the Qiagen DNeasy Blood and Tissue Kit and shipped frozen to Adaptive Biotechnologies for TCR sequencing. Adaptive Biotechnologies carried out high-throughput TCR-beta CDR3 sequencing of genomic DNA for most patients. Regarding the original processing steps: TCR sequencing data were retrieved from Adaptive's ImmunoSEQ software for 18 patients, whereas three other patients were processed with MiXCR and VDJtools. CD4 versus CD8 sorting errors were corrected by removing sequences found in both subsets at a frequency ratio below 5:1. CDR3 nucleotide sequences shared between donor and recipient were removed because the origin of such sequences could not be assigned. To be classed as alloreactive, a clone needed at least 2-fold expansion over unstimulated cells and a minimum CFSE-low frequency of 0.002% (template counts) or 0.001% (read counts). A clone was considered mappable if detected in the sequenced pre-transplant spleen, lymph node, or MLR CFSE-low populations of the donor or recipient. The cumulative frequency of alloreactive clones was calculated as a percentage of all sequences, weighted by copy number. This is the immuneACCESS table as TCRdb keeps it, with only in-frame sequences that have V and J called. A part of the clones is gone; compared with another copy, unresolved V genes explain less than half, and the rest is unexplained. V and J calls and clone size are those listed in that table; D and trimming were worked out from the DNA. The sample table shows some 120,000 clones, and less than 95% are seen once. The ten largest make up about 0.18% of the sample.

This sample was included in a study of graft-versus-host responses after intestinal transplantation (dated by TCRdb to 2020 to 2023). For the wider study: Recipients received multivisceral, liver-intestinal, or isolated intestinal transplants. Graft-versus-host and host-versus-graft alloreactive T cell clones were tracked in the graft, circulation and bone marrow after intestinal transplantation using bulk TCR-beta CDR3 sequencing. Rather than being sequenced by the commercial service, samples from a few later patients were sequenced in-house on an Illumina MiSeq and processed with MiXCR. Anti-thymocyte globulin induction was given to all recipients, followed by maintenance tacrolimus and steroids for two to three years. The cohort enrolled 20 to 30 intestinal transplant recipients including one retransplant, and a few patients lacking pretransplant specimens were excluded. To identify alloreactive clones, pre-transplant mixed lymphocyte reaction products were sequenced and then compared with unstimulated pre-transplant donor and recipient T cells. Donor T cell macrochimerism was defined as a peak of at least 4% donor T cells among recipient peripheral blood mononuclear cells. The research as a whole found: GvH clones turned up in recipient bone marrow, with some appearing earlier in ileal mucosa or blood, a pattern consistent with an intestinal mucosal origin. The conclusions were limited by the relatively low number and heterogeneity of the intestinal transplant patients. In the allografts of patients with donor T cell macrochimerism, GvH to HvG T cell clonal ratios were high. Early after transplant, peak levels of circulating GvH clones were associated with declines in HvG clones.

CDR3 length: 14 amino acids, cysteine to phenylalanine. Only CDR3 DNA is held: 42 bases, read in frame from base 1. V is clipped by 5 bases and J by 1 base, and the sequence between their germline boundaries is 11 bases long. Reading the germline V gene gives CDR1 SGHVS and CDR2 FQNEAQ. The sequence is built from TRBV7-8 and TRBJ1-1; the D gene cannot be named for sure. The sequence derives from a human donor who received an intestinal transplant. The specimen comprised unstimulated CD4+ T cells sorted from spleen or lymph node cells, sampled before intestinal transplant. The nucleotide sequence is given as TGTGCCAGCAGCAGTCAACAGCCGAACACTGAAGCTTTCTTT. It translates to CASSSQQPNTEAFF.